The TCR beta chain under discussion was sequenced for a study of molecular identifiers for immune sequencing clone quantification. Many counts were recorded for this clonotype. Its antigen is not known. Previously described methods and listed TCR primers were employed for the bulk TCR libraries. Each CDR3 protein is one row after TCRdb ran MiXCR on the PCR reads. This table holds hundreds of thousands of distinct CDR3 sequences, about 25% found once. Sorted naive CD8 T cells were those defined as CD8+CD4-CCR7+CD45RA+. Findings and caveats of the study: Effector cells had over 97% of their molecules in clones above 20 RNA copies, while naive cells had under 1%.

V lost 0 bases and J 2 bases, leaving 15 bases between the germline ends. Germline-derived CDR1 and CDR2 are SGHRS and YFSETQ. The CDR3 has 16 amino acids. The source material was naive CD8+ T cells from blood, with Jurkat cell RNA spiked in. The subset was: FACS-sorted CD8+CD4-CCR7+CD45RA+ naive T cells. The clonotype originates from a human donor in good health. Some libraries in this study had Jurkat cell RNA spiked in. This rearrangement joins TRBV5-1 to TRBJ2-7; D perhaps matches TRBD1 (5 bases). As DNA, the CDR3 is TGCGCCAGCAGCTTGGAACCGACAGACATAGCCTACGAGCAGTACTTC. Protein: CASSLEPTDIAYEQYF.